Presented here are 2 T cell receptor beta chains from one specimen sequenced in a study of T cell responses to AZD1222 COVID-19 vaccine. The table came from immunoSEQ multiplex PCR; TCRdb's copy has only in-frame clones and leaves some out. The top ten hold 9.1% of the sample, which has roughly 150,000 clones, more than 85% seen once. The specimen comprised peripheral blood, sampled on day 0 of AZD1222 vaccination. The source is an adult in good health.

DNA for the CDR3: TGTGCCAGCAGTTTAGTGAGGGGCTTAAGCTCACCCCTCCACTTT. It translates to CASSLVRGLSSPLHF. This chain uses TRBV27 with TRBJ1-6, with D possibly TRBD1 on 5 matching bases. The CDR3 extends over 15 amino acids. The V end lost 2 bases, the J end lost 10 bases, and 15 bases lay between the germline ends. CDR1 and CDR2 from the germline V gene are MNHEY and SMNVEV (reference sequence).

The genes are TRBV2 and TRBJ1-5; 8 positions match TRBD1. This CDR3 region has 16 residues. Losses at the gene ends were 4 bases for V and 2 bases for J; bases not matched to a gene: 7. Germline assignment: CDR1 SNHLY and CDR2 FYNNEI. DNA of the CDR3: TGTGCCAGCAGTGGGCCAGGGGGCGTTGGCAATCAGCCCCAGCATTTT. Translated: CASSGPGGVGNQPQHF. The full variable domain, completed using reference TRBV2 and TRBJ1-5, is EPEVTQTPSHQVTQMGQEVILRCVPISNHLYFYWYRQILGQKVEFLVSFYNNEISEKSEIFDDQFSVERPDGSNFTLKIRSTKLEDSAMYFCASSGPGGVGNQPQHFGDGTRLSIL.